Listed below are T cell receptor beta chains from one sample, sequenced in a study of CXCR3-negative and CXCR3-positive naive CD8 T cells. TCRdb reworked the 5' RACE reads into one entry per CDR3 protein, no DNA. Found here are more than 70,000 distinct CDR3 sequences; the top ten clones hold approximately 0.67%. Sample: naive CXCR3+ CD8+ T cells from blood. These receptors all come from a human donor in good health. Some clones in this sample may be carry-over from other donors' samples. The CDR3 runs from the conserved cysteine through the conserved F or W. Fields, in order: CDR3 protein, J gene, V gene.

CDR3 protein: CAIMREWGDTQYF
J gene: TRBJ2-3
V gene: TRBV10-3

CDR3 protein: CSADGPSGSYEQYF
J gene: TRBJ2-7
V gene: TRBV29-1

CDR3 protein: CASSQDSAPTGELFF
J gene: TRBJ2-2
V gene: TRBV4-2

CDR3 protein: CASSAHSGQTYEQYF
J gene: TRBJ2-7
V gene: TRBV21-1

CDR3 protein: CASSQQLAGGAYEQYF
J gene: TRBJ2-7
V gene: TRBV4-3

CDR3 protein: CATGTGRSAFF
J gene: TRBJ1-1
V gene: TRBV4-2

CDR3 protein: CSLSQGLGGTEAFF
J gene: TRBJ1-1
V gene: TRBV29-1

CDR3 protein: CASAGLGTSGTGELFF
J gene: TRBJ2-2
V gene: TRBV4-1

CDR3 protein: CASSVDRGMLDEQFF
J gene: TRBJ2-1
V gene: TRBV9

CDR3 protein: CASTVGGATSGNTIYF
J gene: TRBJ1-3
V gene: TRBV28

CDR3 protein: CASSLSGGGAEAFF
J gene: TRBJ1-1
V gene: TRBV5-1

CDR3 protein: CASSTSGRTQETQYF
J gene: TRBJ2-5
V gene: TRBV2

CDR3 protein: CSVEAGGSEQYF
J gene: TRBJ2-7
V gene: TRBV29-1

CDR3 protein: CASSSGPDPNEQFF
J gene: TRBJ2-1
V gene: TRBV6-6

CDR3 protein: CASSLDPGASASTDTQYF
J gene: TRBJ2-3
V gene: TRBV7-6

CDR3 protein: CASSVGNTQYF
J gene: TRBJ2-3
V gene: TRBV25-1

CDR3 protein: CASSPPGGGRHNEQFF
J gene: TRBJ2-1
V gene: TRBV5-1

CDR3 protein: CASSSGGLEDTQYF
J gene: TRBJ2-3
V gene: TRBV12-3/TRBV12-4

CDR3 protein: CASNKRECTETQYF
J gene: TRBJ2-5
V gene: TRBV21-1

CDR3 protein: CASSYFASAQRETQYF
J gene: TRBJ2-5
V gene: TRBV6-6

CDR3 protein: CASSSSPGPANEQFF
J gene: TRBJ2-1
V gene: TRBV7-6

CDR3 protein: CATSRDVRDTQYF
J gene: TRBJ2-3
V gene: TRBV15

CDR3 protein: CASSLEGPSYEQYF
J gene: TRBJ2-7
V gene: TRBV5-1

CDR3 protein: CSARDPYEQYF
J gene: TRBJ2-7
V gene: TRBV20-1

CDR3 protein: CASSLQPQETQYF
J gene: TRBJ2-5
V gene: TRBV28

CDR3 protein: CASSFGTPGGAFF
J gene: TRBJ1-1
V gene: TRBV13

CDR3 protein: CATSGGDTEAFF
J gene: TRBJ1-1
V gene: TRBV12-3/TRBV12-4

CDR3 protein: CASSNGETQYF
J gene: TRBJ2-5
V gene: TRBV12-3/TRBV12-4

CDR3 protein: CASGPDVGDFKGLAGNAQYF
J gene: TRBJ2-3
V gene: TRBV28

CDR3 protein: CASSQGSGLAIYEQYF
J gene: TRBJ2-7
V gene: TRBV4-3

CDR3 protein: CASSFGLAGGESSYEQYF
J gene: TRBJ2-7
V gene: TRBV6-5

CDR3 protein: CATSTGDGEQFF
J gene: TRBJ2-1
V gene: TRBV15

CDR3 protein: CASSSGGGQFF
J gene: TRBJ2-1
V gene: TRBV9

CDR3 protein: CASSNTGTDEQYF
J gene: TRBJ2-7
V gene: TRBV5-1

CDR3 protein: CASISSGGDYNSPLHF
J gene: TRBJ1-6
V gene: TRBV6-6

CDR3 protein: CASSSGQGYYEQYF
J gene: TRBJ2-7
V gene: TRBV7-9

CDR3 protein: CASSYGTEPGLALYNEQFF
J gene: TRBJ2-1
V gene: TRBV6-2/TRBV6-3

CDR3 protein: CASSWDRGDYEQFF
J gene: TRBJ2-1
V gene: TRBV7-9

CDR3 protein: CAFSGTGGASGELFF
J gene: TRBJ2-2
V gene: TRBV30

CDR3 protein: CASSPISGRSSDTQYF
J gene: TRBJ2-3
V gene: TRBV7-2

CDR3 protein: CASSLYITAGQFF
J gene: TRBJ2-1
V gene: TRBV27